These 20 T cell receptor beta chains were sequenced from one sample in a study of T cell responses to AZD1222 COVID-19 vaccine. Sequencing was performed with immunoSEQ multiplex PCR; in TCRdb, only in-frame clones are kept and a portion is missing. Of roughly 95,000 clones in the sample, roughly 90% were seen once. The sample in question was peripheral blood, obtained on day 0 of AZD1222 vaccination. The origin of the receptors is an adult in good health.

This clone has only a few counts. The V and J genes are TRBV28 and TRBJ2-3; D is perhaps TRBD1 or TRBD2 (5 bases each). Per germline, CDR1 MDHEN and CDR2 SYDVKM. With 3 bases removed from V and 5 bases from J, the gap between germline ends came to 9 bases. The CDR3 consists of 13 residues. This CDR3 is CASSLGVGDTQYF. The CDR3 DNA is TGTGCCAGCAGTTTGGGGGTCGGAGATACGCAGTATTTT.

J is TRBJ1-5 and V is TRBV5-6; 7 nucleotides match TRBD1. The germline V gene encodes CDR1 SGHDT and CDR2 YYEEEE. This CDR3 has 14 amino acids. After removal of 0 bases from V and 9 bases from J, the junction contained 6 bases not matched to a gene. CDR3 sequence reads: CASSLGDSRAPQHF. The CDR3 DNA follows: TGTGCCAGCAGCTTGGGGGACAGCCGTGCGCCCCAGCATTTT. Full variable domain (outside the CDR3, taken from reference TRBV5-6 and TRBJ1-5): DAGVTQSPTHLIKTRGQQVTLRCSPKSGHDTVSWYQQALGQGPQFIFQYYEEEERQRGNFPDRFSGHQFPNYSSELNVNALLLGDSALYLCASSLGDSRAPQHFGDGTRLSIL.

The rearrangement joins TRBV3-1 (or the pseudogene TRBV3-2) to TRBJ1-1, with 8 bases lining up with TRBD1. With 2 bases clipped from V and 4 bases from J, the junction kept 6 bases outside the gene matches. CDR1 and CDR2 from the germline V gene are LGHDT and YNNKEL (reference sequence). This CDR3 comprises 15 residues. CDR3 amino acids: CASSQRTGRGTEAFF. CDR3 sequence (DNA): TGTGCCAGCAGCCAAAGGACAGGGCGGGGCACTGAAGCTTTCTTT.

The chain combines TRBV27 with TRBJ1-6; D remains ambiguous. The germline V gene encodes CDR1 MNHEY and CDR2 SMNVEV (reference sequence). This CDR3 contains 12 residues. V was shortened by 8 bases and J by 8 bases, with 10 bases between the two germline ends. The CDR3 bases are TGTGCCAGCTTATCTGCTTATTCACCCCTCCACTTT. The encoded protein is CASLSAYSPLHF.

This chain connects TRBV29-1 to TRBJ1-1; possible D gene TRBD1, 6 bases. Between the trimmed V and J ends, which lost 2 bases and 7 bases, there was a span of 11 bases. The length of the CDR3 is 12 residues. CDR1 is SQVTM, CDR2 ANQGSEA, per germline. The CDR3, as DNA: TGCAGCGTTGAAAGGGGGGGCAGTGAAGCTTTCTTT. Its protein product is CSVERGGSEAFF.

The chain recombines TRBV7-2 with TRBJ2-2; 9 bases align to TRBD1. This CDR3 contains 15 residues. From germline, CDR1 is SGHTA and CDR2 FQGNSA. J lost 4 bases, V lost 5 bases, and 5 bases had no gene match. CDR3 in DNA: TGTGCCAGCAGCCAGGGACAGGGTTTCACCGGGGAGCTGTTTTTT. This codes for CASSQGQGFTGELFF.

This chain links TRBV29-1 with TRBJ1-2; D unclear. Trimming cost V 3 bases and J 4 bases, with 15 bases left between them. The germline V gene has CDR1 SQVTM and CDR2 ANQGSEA. The length of the CDR3 is 14 residues. In DNA, the CDR3 is TGCAGCGTTGATTTGGATACTCTTAGCTATGGCTACACCTTC. Its protein is CSVDLDTLSYGYTF.

This sequence joins TRBV30 and TRBJ1-5; perhaps TRBD1 as D (5 bases). From germline, CDR1 is GTSNPN and CDR2 SVGIG (reference sequence). This CDR3 has 13 residues. V lost 1 base to trimming and J lost 7 bases, with 11 bases between them. The CDR3 DNA follows: TGTGCCTGGAGTGAGAGGGGTGGGCAGCCCCAGCATTTT. Translating gives CAWSERGGQPQHF.

The chain links TRBV19 to TRBJ1-6; 7 nucleotides agree with TRBD1. Germline trimming cut 3 bases from V and 5 bases from J; bases unmatched to any gene: 13. Germline CDR1 reads LNHDA; CDR2 reads SQIVND (reference sequence). This CDR3 has 18 residues. CDR3 residues: CASSMRDRDGQHNSPLHF. As DNA, the CDR3 is TGTGCCAGTAGTATGAGAGACAGGGACGGGCAACATAATTCACCCCTCCACTTT. Based on the CDR3 plus reference TRBV19 and TRBJ1-6, the full variable domain is DGGITQSPKYLFRKEGQNVTLSCEQNLNHDAMYWYRQDPGQGLRLIYYSQIVNDFQKGDIAEGYSVSREKKESFPLTVTSAQKNPTAFYLCASSMRDRDGQHNSPLHFGNGTRLTVT.

CDR3 amino acids: CASSKTGPVETQYF. The CDR3 DNA is TGTGCCAGCAGTAAGACAGGGCCAGTTGAGACCCAGTACTTC. V gene TRBV28 combines with J gene TRBJ2-5; the match to TRBD1 covers 7 bases. The CDR3 sequence is 14 residues long. J lost 5 bases, V lost 5 bases, and 8 bases had no gene match. In germline, CDR1 is MDHEN, CDR2 SYDVKM.

The chain couples TRBV28 to TRBJ1-5; 8 nucleotides agree with TRBD1. After removal of 3 bases from V and 2 bases from J, the junction contained 6 bases not matched to a gene. CDR3 size: 16 residues. Germline V gene sequence: CDR1 MDHEN, CDR2 SYDVKM. The CDR3 is CASSFYRGRGNQPQHF. In nucleotides, the CDR3 is TGTGCCAGCAGTTTCTACAGGGGGAGGGGCAATCAGCCCCAGCATTTT.

This clone has a handful of counts. The rearrangement joins TRBV24-1 to TRBJ2-2; the match to TRBD1 covers 8 bases. In germline, CDR1 is KGHDR, CDR2 SFDVKD. The CDR3 is made up of 16 amino acids. The J segment lost 3 bases and the V segment lost 0 bases, leaving 2 bases of the junction unmatched. The CDR3 DNA reads TGTGCCACCAGTGATTTGCAACAGGGGGACACCGGGGAGCTGTTTTTT. It encodes CATSDLQQGDTGELFF.

V usage is TRBV7-3 and J usage is TRBJ2-1; D is unresolved. The CDR3 is made up of 15 amino acids. V lost 3 bases to trimming and J lost 1 base, with 10 bases between them. CDR1 is SGHTA, CDR2 FQGTGA, per germline. CDR3 sequence reads: CASSFGGSSYNEQFF. Written as DNA, the CDR3 is TGTGCCAGCAGCTTCGGTGGATCTTCCTACAATGAGCAGTTCTTC.

The J gene is TRBJ1-1, the V gene TRBV19; D ambiguous. The length of the CDR3 is 14 residues. Trimming left V 4 bases short and J 1 base short, with 10 bases between. Germline assignment: CDR1 LNHDA and CDR2 SQIVND (reference sequence). The DNA of the CDR3 is TGTGCCAGTAGTAGACAAGGAGAGAACACTGAAGCTTTCTTT. Translation: CASSRQGENTEAFF. Full variable domain (outside the CDR3, taken from reference TRBV19 and TRBJ1-1): DGGITQSPKYLFRKEGQNVTLSCEQNLNHDAMYWYRQDPGQGLRLIYYSQIVNDFQKGDIAEGYSVSREKKESFPLTVTSAQKNPTAFYLCASSRQGENTEAFFGQGTRLTVV.

The rearrangement links TRBV13 to TRBJ1-5, with a weak D call TRBD1 (5 bases). CDR1 and CDR2 (germline): PRHDT, FYEKMQ (reference sequence). The length of the CDR3 is 12 residues. V was clipped by 5 bases and J by 11 bases, with 13 bases between them. CDR3 nucleotides: TGTGCCAGCAGCCCTGGGAGGGGAACCCAGCATTTT. The encoded protein is CASSPGRGTQHF.

The V gene is TRBV2, the J gene TRBJ1-2; D unclear. This CDR3 is built from 14 residues. Trimming stripped 4 bases from V and 8 bases from J, with 17 bases between. From germline, CDR1 is SNHLY and CDR2 FYNNEI. CDR3 coding DNA: TGTGCCAGCAGTGTAGCCGGACGGTCCTCGGGCTACACCTTC. Its protein product is CASSVAGRSSGYTF.

This clone ranks as medium-sized. The CDR3 spells CASSGTSGNTGELFF. In DNA, the CDR3 is TGTGCCAGCAGTGGGACTAGCGGGAACACCGGGGAGCTGTTTTTT. The J gene is TRBJ2-2, the V gene TRBV6-4; 10 nucleotides agree with TRBD2. This CDR3 is built from 15 residues. V lost 4 bases and J lost 1; bases outside the gene matches: 0. Germline CDR1 MRHNA, CDR2 SNTAGT.

J is TRBJ1-2 and V is TRBV25-1; D is unresolved. The V and J ends lost 2 bases and 6 bases respectively, with 16 bases between them. The germline gives CDR1 MGHDK, CDR2 SYGVNS. There are 15 residues in the CDR3. The CDR3, as DNA: TGTGCCAGCAGTGAACCTAAAGGTATCTCAGATGGCTACACCTTC. This sequence encodes CASSEPKGISDGYTF.

The chain uses TRBV6-4 and TRBJ2-1; 16 bases line up with TRBD2. Germline V gene lookup returns CDR1 MRHNA and CDR2 SNTAGT. Losses at the gene ends were 7 bases for V and 4 bases for J; bases not matched to a gene: 7. The CDR3 is made up of 17 amino acids. The CDR3 DNA follows: TGTGCCAGCACCGGGACTAGCGGGAGGGCCTGGTACAATGAGCAGTTCTTC. This gives the protein CASTGTSGRAWYNEQFF.

This clone was seen a single time. The chain combines TRBV4-2 with TRBJ1-2, with D unclear. The CDR3 length is 15 residues. Germline CDR1 is LGHNA and CDR2 is YNFKEQ. The ends were cut back, 0 bases at V and 4 bases at J, with 12 bases in the middle. The CDR3 region is CASSQDLERSYGYTF. The CDR3 DNA reads TGTGCCAGCAGCCAAGATCTTGAACGGTCCTATGGCTACACCTTC.